The present T cell receptor beta chain was sequenced within a study of T-cell reconstitution after alpha-beta-depleted transplantation in children. Unique molecular identifiers were used in preparing the TCRbeta library. TCRdb called the PCR reads again in MiXCR, with one record for every CDR3 protein. The sample yields about 640,000 distinct CDR3 sequences, roughly 15% seen once. Ten or more counts support this clonotype. Germline loops: CDR1 MNHNS, CDR2 SASEGT. The V end was cut by 4 bases, the J end by 10 bases, with 17 bases between. The CDR3 spans 15 residues. The chain recombines TRBV6-1 with TRBJ1-6, with D possibly TRBD1 on 5 matching bases. The receptor's source is a human donor who donated a stem cell graft to a child with acute myeloid leukemia. Sample: PBMCs from the stem cell graft donor, taken from the stem cell graft. The CDR3 protein is CASSALGELGSPLHF. In nucleotides, the CDR3 is TGTGCCAGCAGTGCGTTGGGGGAGTTAGGCTCACCCCTCCACTTT.